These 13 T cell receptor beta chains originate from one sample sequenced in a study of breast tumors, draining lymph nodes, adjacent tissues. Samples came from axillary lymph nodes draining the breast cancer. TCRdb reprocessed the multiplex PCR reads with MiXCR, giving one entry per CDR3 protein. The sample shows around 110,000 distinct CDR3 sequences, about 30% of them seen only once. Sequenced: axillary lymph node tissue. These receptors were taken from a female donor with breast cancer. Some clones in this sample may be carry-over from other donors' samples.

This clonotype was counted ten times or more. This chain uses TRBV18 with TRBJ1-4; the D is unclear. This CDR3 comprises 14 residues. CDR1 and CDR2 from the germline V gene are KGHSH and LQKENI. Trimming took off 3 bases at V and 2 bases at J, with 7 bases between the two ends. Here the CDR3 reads CASSPSQTNEKLFF. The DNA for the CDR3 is TGTGCCAGCTCACCCTCACAGACTAATGAAAAACTGTTTTTT.

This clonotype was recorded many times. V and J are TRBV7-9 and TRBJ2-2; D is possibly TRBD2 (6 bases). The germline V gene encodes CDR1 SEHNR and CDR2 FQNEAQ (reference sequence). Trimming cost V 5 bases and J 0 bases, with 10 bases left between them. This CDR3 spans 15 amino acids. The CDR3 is CASSLGSTNTGELFF. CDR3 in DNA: TGTGCCAGCAGCCTCGGGAGTACGAACACCGGGGAGCTGTTTTTT.

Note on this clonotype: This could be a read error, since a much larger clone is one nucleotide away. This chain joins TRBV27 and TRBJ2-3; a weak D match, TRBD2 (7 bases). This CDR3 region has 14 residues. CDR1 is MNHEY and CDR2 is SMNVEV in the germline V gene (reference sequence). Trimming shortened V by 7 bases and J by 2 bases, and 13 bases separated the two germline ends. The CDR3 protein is CASTGGRNTDTQYF. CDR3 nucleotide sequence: TGTGCCAGCACCGGGGGGCGGAACACAGATACGCAGTATTTT.

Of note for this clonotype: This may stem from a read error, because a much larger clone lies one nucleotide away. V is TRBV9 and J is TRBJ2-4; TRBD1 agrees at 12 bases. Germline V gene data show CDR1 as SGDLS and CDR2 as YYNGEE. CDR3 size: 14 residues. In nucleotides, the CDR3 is TGTGCCAGCAGCGTTGGGACAGGGGGCAACACTCAGTACTTC. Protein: CASSVGTGGNTQYF.

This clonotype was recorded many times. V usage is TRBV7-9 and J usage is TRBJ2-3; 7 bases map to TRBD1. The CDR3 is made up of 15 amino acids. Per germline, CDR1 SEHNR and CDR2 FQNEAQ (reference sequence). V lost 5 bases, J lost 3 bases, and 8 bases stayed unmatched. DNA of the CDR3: TGTGCCAGCAGCAGCCGACAGGGACGGACAGATACGCAGTATTTT. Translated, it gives CASSSRQGRTDTQYF.

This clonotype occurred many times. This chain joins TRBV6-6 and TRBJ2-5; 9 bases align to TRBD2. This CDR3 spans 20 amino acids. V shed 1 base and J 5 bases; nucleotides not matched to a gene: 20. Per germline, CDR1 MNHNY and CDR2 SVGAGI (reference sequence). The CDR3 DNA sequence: TGTGCCAGCAGTTACTTTGGTCTCAGCGGGGGGAGTAATTGGATGGAGACCCAGTACTTC. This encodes CASSYFGLSGGSNWMETQYF.

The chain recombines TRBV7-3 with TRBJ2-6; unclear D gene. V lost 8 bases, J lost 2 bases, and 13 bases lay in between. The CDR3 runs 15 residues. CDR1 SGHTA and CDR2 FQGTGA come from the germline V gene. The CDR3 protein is CASGQRSPGANVLTF. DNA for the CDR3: TGTGCCAGCGGTCAAAGAAGCCCTGGGGCCAACGTCCTGACTTTC.

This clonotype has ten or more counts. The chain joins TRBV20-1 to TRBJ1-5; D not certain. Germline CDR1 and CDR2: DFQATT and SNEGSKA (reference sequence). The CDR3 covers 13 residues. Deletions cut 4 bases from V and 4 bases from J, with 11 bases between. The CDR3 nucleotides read TGCAGTGCTAAGGTCGAGAATAATCAGCCCCAGCATTTT. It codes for CSAKVENNQPQHF.

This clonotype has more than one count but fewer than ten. This chain's CDR3 is CASTRDFQNTEAFF. The CDR3 DNA reads as TGCGCCAGCACTCGGGACTTCCAGAACACTGAAGCTTTCTTT. This chain connects TRBV10-2 to TRBJ1-1; the D gene is possibly TRBD1 (5 bases). The V gene's germline CDR1 is WSHSY and CDR2 SAAADI. This CDR3 comprises 14 residues. V lost 7 bases to trimming and J lost 1 base, with 13 bases between them.

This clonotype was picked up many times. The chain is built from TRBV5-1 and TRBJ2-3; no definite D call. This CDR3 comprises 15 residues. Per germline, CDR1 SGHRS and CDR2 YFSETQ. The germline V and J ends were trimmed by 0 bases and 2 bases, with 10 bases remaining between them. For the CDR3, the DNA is TGCGCCAGCAGCTTGGATACCCCTTCCACAGATACGCAGTATTTT. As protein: CASSLDTPSTDTQYF.

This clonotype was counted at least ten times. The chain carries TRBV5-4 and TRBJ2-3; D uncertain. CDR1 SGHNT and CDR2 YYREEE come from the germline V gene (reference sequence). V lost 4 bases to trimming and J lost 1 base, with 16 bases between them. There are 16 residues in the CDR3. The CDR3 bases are TGTGCCAGCAGCGTATCTTTACGATCTGGCACAGATACGCAGTATTTT. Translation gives CASSVSLRSGTDTQYF.

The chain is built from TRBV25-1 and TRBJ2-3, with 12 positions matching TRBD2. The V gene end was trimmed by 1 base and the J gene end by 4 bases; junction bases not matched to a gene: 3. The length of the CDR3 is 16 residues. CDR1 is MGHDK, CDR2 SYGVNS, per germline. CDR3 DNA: TGTGCCAGCAGTGAATTAACTAGCGGGGGGTCAGATACGCAGTATTTT. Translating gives CASSELTSGGSDTQYF.

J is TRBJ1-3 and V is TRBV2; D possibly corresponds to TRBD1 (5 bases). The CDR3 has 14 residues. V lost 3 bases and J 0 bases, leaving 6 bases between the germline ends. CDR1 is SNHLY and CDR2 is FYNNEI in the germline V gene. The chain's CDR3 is CASSDDSSGNTIYF. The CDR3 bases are TGTGCCAGCAGTGATGACAGCTCTGGAAACACCATATATTTT.